This TCR beta chain was captured in a study of blood T cells in healthy people across ages. The authors ran a second PCR of about 7 to 11 cycles using a sample-barcoded 5' primer and a J-beta primer mix. Unique molecular identifiers of 12 random nucleotides labeled each cDNA. TCRdb reprocessed the 5' RACE reads with MiXCR, giving one entry per CDR3 protein. The sample records around 520,000 distinct CDR3 sequences, roughly a quarter being singletons. Germline CDR1 MNHNY, CDR2 SVGAGI (reference sequence). Trimming left V 0 bases short and J 7 bases short, with 15 bases between. CDR3 size: 15 residues. This sample also belongs to another study, concerning T cells of mothers and their children. This second report adds: Slightly higher, non-significant overlap characterized related mother-child pairs relative to unrelated pairs.

The chain couples TRBV6-6 to TRBJ1-1, with D possibly TRBD1 on 6 matching bases. The sample was blood. This receptor was taken from a boy younger than 10 in good health. CDR3 nucleotide sequence: TGTGCCAGCAGTTACTCGGGCCAGGGGAGTAATGAAGCTTTCTTT. Translated: CASSYSGQGSNEAFF.